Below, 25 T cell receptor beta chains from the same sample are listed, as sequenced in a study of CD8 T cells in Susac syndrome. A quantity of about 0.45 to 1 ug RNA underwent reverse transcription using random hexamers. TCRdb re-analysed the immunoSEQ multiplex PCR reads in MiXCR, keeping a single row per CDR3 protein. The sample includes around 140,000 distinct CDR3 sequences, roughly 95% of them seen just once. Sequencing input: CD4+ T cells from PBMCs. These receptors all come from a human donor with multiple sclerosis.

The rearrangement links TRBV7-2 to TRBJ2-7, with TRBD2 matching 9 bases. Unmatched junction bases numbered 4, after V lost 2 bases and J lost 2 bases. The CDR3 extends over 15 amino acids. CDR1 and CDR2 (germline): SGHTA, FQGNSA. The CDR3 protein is CASSLPSGDTYEQYF. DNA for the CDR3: TGTGCCAGCAGCTTACCTAGCGGGGACACCTACGAGCAGTACTTC.

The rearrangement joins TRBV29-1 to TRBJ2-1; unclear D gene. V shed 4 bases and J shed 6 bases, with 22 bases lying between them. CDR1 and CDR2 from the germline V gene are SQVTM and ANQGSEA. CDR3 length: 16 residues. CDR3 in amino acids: CSVVPTRLTTSNEQFF. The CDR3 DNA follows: TGCAGCGTTGTTCCCACACGGTTGACAACATCCAATGAGCAGTTCTTC.

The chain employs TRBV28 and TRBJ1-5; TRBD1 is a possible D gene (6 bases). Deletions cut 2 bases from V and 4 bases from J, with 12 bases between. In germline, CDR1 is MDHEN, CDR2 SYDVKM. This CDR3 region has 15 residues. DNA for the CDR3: TGTGCCAGCAGTTTAACGGGGGCGCGAAATCAGCCCCAGCATTTT. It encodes CASSLTGARNQPQHF.

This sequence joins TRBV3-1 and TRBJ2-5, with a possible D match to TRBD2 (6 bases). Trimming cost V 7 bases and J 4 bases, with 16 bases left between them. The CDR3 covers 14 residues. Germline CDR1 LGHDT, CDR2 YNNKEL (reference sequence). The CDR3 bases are TGTGCCAGCACCCGTTTCGGCGGGATAGAGACCCAGTACTTC. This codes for CASTRFGGIETQYF.

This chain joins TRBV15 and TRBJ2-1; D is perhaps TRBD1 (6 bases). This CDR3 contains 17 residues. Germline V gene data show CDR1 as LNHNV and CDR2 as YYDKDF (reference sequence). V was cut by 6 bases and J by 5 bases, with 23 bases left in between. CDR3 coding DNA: TGTGCCACCAGGAGACAGCCGGGACACAACATAAACAATGAGCAGTTCTTC. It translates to CATRRQPGHNINNEQFF.

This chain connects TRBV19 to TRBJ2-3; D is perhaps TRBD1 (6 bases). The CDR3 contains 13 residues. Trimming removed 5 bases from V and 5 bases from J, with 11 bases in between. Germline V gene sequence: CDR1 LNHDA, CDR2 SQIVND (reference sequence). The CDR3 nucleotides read TGTGCCAGTAGTGGACAGTTGATAGATACGCAGTATTTT. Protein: CASSGQLIDTQYF.

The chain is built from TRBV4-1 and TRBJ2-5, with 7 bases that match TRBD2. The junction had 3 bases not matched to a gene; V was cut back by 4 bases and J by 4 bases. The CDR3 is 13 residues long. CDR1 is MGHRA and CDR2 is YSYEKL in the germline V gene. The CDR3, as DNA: TGCGCCAGCAGCCGGGACTACCCAGAGACCCAGTACTTC. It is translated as CASSRDYPETQYF.

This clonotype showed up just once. CDR3 nucleotides: TGTGCCAGCAGCCAAACTAGCGGGAGTTACGAGCAGTACTTC. It encodes CASSQTSGSYEQYF. The chain couples TRBV14 to TRBJ2-7; 11 nucleotides match TRBD2. Germline V gene lookup returns CDR1 SGHDN and CDR2 FVKESK. Unmatched junction bases numbered 1, after V lost 2 bases and J lost 4 bases. This CDR3 is 14 amino acids long.

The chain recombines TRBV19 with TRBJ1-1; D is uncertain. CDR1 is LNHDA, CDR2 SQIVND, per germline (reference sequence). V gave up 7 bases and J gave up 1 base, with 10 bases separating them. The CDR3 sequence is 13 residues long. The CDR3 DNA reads TGTGCCAGTACGAGGGTTCGGAACACTGAAGCTTTCTTT. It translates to CASTRVRNTEAFF.

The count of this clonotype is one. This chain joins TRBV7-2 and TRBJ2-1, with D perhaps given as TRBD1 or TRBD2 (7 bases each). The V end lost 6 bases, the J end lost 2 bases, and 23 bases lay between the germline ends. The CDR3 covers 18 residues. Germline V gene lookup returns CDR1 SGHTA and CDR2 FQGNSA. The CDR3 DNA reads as TGTGCCAGCAGGGCCAGGGGGGTAGCGGGCGGTGCCTACAATGAGCAGTTCTTC. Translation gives CASRARGVAGGAYNEQFF.

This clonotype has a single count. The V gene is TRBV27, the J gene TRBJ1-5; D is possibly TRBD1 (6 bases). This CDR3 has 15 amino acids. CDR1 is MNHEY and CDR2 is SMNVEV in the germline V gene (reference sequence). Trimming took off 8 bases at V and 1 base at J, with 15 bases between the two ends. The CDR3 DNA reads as TGTGCCAGCGAACCCAGGGGAGCAAGCAATCAGCCCCAGCATTTT. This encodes CASEPRGASNQPQHF.

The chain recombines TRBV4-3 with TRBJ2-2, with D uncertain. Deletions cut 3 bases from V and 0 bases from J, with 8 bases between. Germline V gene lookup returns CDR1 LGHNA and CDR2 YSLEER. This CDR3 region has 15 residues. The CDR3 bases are TGCGCCAGCAGCCAGGACCCTACGAACACCGGGGAGCTGTTTTTT. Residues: CASSQDPTNTGELFF.

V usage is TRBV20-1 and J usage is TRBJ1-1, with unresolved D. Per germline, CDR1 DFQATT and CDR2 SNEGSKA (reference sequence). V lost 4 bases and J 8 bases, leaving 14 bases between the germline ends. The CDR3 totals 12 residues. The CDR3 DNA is TGCAGTGCTAAATTTTCGACGGTCGAAGCTTTCTTT. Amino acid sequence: CSAKFSTVEAFF.

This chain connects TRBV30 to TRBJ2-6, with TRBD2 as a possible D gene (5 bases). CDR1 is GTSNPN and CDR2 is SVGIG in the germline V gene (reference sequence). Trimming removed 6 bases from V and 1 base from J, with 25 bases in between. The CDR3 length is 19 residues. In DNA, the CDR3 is TGTGCCTGCAGCACAACCCCGAAGGGAGTTATATCTGGGGCCAACGTCCTGACTTTC. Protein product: CACSTTPKGVISGANVLTF.

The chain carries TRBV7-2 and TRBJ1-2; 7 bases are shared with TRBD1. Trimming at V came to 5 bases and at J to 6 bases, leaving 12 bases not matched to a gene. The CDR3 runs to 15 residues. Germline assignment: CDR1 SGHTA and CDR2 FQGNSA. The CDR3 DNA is TGTGCCAGCAGCCCAGGACGACAGGGAGGGGATGGCTACACCTTC. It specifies CASSPGRQGGDGYTF.

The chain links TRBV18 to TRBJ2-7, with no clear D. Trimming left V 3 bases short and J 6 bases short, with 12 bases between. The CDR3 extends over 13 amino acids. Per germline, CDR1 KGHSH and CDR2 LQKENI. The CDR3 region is CASSPSLSLEQYF. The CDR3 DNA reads TGTGCCAGCTCACCCTCACTATCACTCGAGCAGTACTTC. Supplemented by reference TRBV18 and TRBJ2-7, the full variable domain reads NAGVMQNPRHLVRRRGQEARLRCSPMKGHSHVYWYRQLPEEGLKFMVYLQKENIIDESGMPKERFSAEFPKEGPSILRIQQVVRGDSAAYFCASSPSLSLEQYFGPGTRLTVT.

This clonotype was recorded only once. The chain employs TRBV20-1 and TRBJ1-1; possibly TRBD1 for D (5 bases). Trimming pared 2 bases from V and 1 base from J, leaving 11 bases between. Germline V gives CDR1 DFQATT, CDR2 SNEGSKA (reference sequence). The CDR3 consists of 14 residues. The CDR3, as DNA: TGCAGTGCTAGAATTGACGGGGGGAACACTGAAGCTTTCTTT. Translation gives CSARIDGGNTEAFF.

CDR3 DNA sequence: TGTGCCAGCAGCCAAGAGAGGGGACTAGCGAAGAATGAGCAGTTCTTC. As protein: CASSQERGLAKNEQFF. This chain connects TRBV14 to TRBJ2-1; TRBD2 aligns across 10 bases. V gave up 0 bases and J gave up 7 bases; unmatched junction bases: 6. In germline, CDR1 is SGHDN, CDR2 FVKESK. The CDR3 loop spans 16 amino acids.

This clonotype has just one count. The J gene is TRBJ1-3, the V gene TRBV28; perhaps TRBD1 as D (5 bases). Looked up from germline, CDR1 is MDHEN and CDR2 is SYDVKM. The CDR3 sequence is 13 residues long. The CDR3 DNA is TGTGCAGGGCGGGGCAGCTCTGGAAACACCATATATTTT. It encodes CAGRGSSGNTIYF.

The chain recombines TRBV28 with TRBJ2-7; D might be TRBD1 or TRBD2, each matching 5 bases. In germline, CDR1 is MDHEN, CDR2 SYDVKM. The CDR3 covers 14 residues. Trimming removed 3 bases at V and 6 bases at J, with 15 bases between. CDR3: CASSFSGLGPEQYF. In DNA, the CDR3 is TGTGCCAGCAGTTTTTCGGGGCTCGGACCCGAGCAGTACTTC.

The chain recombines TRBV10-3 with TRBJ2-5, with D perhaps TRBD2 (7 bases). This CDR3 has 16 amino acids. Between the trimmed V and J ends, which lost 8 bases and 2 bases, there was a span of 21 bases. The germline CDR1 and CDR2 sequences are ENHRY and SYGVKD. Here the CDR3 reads CAIRAENAGAQETQYF. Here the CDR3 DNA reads TGTGCCATCCGGGCCGAAAATGCGGGGGCTCAAGAGACCCAGTACTTC.

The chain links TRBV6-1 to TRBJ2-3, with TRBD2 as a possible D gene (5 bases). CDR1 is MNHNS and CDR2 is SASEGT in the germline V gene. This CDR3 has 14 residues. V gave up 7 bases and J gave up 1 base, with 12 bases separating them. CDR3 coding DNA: TGTGCCAGCATAAGAGGAGCGGGCACAGATACGCAGTATTTT. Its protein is CASIRGAGTDTQYF.

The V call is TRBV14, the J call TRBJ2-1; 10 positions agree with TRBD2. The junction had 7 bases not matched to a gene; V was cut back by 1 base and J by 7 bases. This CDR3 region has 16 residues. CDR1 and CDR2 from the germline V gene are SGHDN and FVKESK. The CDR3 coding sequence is TGTGCCAGCAGCCAAGCGCCTAGCGGGAGTCGGAATGAGCAGTTCTTC. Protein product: CASSQAPSGSRNEQFF.

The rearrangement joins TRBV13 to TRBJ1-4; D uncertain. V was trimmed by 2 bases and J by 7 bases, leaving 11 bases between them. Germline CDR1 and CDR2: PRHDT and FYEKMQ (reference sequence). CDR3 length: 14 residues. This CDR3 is CASSLSQVSEKLFF. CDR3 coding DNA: TGTGCCAGCAGCTTATCGCAGGTTTCTGAAAAACTGTTTTTT.

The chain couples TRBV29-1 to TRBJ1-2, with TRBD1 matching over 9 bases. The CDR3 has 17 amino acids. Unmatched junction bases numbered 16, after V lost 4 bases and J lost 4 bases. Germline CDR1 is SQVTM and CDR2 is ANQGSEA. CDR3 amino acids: CSVGFGTGHSQFYGYTF. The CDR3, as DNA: TGCAGCGTTGGTTTTGGGACAGGGCATTCTCAATTCTATGGCTACACCTTC.